The 8 T cell receptor beta chains below were found in one sample sequenced in a study of cytomegalovirus exposure and HLA in healthy donors. The PCR had 60 Vbeta and 13 Jbeta primers. TCRdb keeps only in-frame clones here, not all; method: immunoSEQ multiplex PCR. This sample contains under 200,000 clones. Material: PBMCs. The receptors were gathered from a man aged 25-45 years in good health and CMV-seronegative.

The chain couples TRBV9 to TRBJ1-1; D unclear. The CDR3 has 14 residues. V dropped 0 bases and J dropped 3 bases, with 9 bases sitting between them. Germline-derived CDR1 and CDR2 are SGDLS and YYNGEE. In nucleotides, the CDR3 is TGTGCCAGCAGCGTAGCCCCCCGGGACACTGAAGCTTTCTTT. The encoded protein is CASSVAPRDTEAFF.

The gene calls are TRBV19 and TRBJ1-1; the D gene is possibly TRBD1 (5 bases). This CDR3 is built from 11 residues. The V gene lost 6 bases and the J gene lost 7 bases, with 9 bases spanning the gap. The germline gives CDR1 LNHDA, CDR2 SQIVND (reference sequence). CDR3 DNA sequence: TGTGCCAGTAGACAGGTCAGTGAAGCTTTCTTT. It is translated as CASRQVSEAFF.

The chain recombines TRBV6-5 with TRBJ2-5, with 8 bases matching TRBD1. The DNA end lines up better with TRBJ2-7; the J call may be wrong. Looked up from germline, CDR1 is MNHEY and CDR2 is SVGAGI. The CDR3 length is 15 residues. The CDR3 spells CASSYSGQATYEQYF. CDR3 in DNA: TGTGCCAGCAGTTACTCGGGACAGGCCACCTACGAGCAGTACTTC.

V is TRBV18 and J is TRBJ2-1; 8 positions match TRBD1. The CDR3 has 16 residues. The germline CDR1 and CDR2 sequences are KGHSH and LQKENI. The trim removed 0 bases at V and 6 bases at J, leaving 7 bases unmatched. The CDR3 protein is CASSPPGAGGFNEQFF. The CDR3 DNA is TGTGCCAGCTCACCACCGGGGGCAGGGGGCTTCAATGAGCAGTTCTTC.

The rearrangement joins TRBV6-5 to TRBJ2-1, with 7 bases fitting TRBD1. Germline CDR1 and CDR2: MNHEY and SVGAGI. The CDR3 covers 16 residues. V trimming: 0 bases; J trimming: 8 bases; junction bases outside the gene matches: 10. CDR3 DNA sequence: TGTGCCAGCAGTTACTCGAGAGGGGGCAGGGGCGATGAGCAGTTCTTC. This codes for CASSYSRGGRGDEQFF.

Frequency places this clone as medium-sized. The chain employs TRBV27 and TRBJ1-1; D remains ambiguous. Looked up from germline, CDR1 is MNHEY and CDR2 is SMNVEV (reference sequence). The CDR3 runs 14 residues. V lost 0 bases and J lost 0, with 5 bases in between. The CDR3, as DNA: TGTGCCAGCAGTTTATCGGGAGTGAACACTGAAGCTTTCTTT. It encodes CASSLSGVNTEAFF.

The V and J genes are TRBV7-9 and TRBJ1-4; 8 bases agree with TRBD1. With 5 bases clipped from V and 7 bases from J, the junction kept 9 bases outside the gene matches. The CDR3 runs to 15 residues. CDR1 is SEHNR, CDR2 FQNEAQ, per germline (reference sequence). The CDR3 DNA follows: TGTGCCAGCAGCCCACCGGGACAGGCTCGTGAAAAACTGTTTTTT. It specifies CASSPPGQAREKLFF.

The chain links TRBV27 to TRBJ1-2; 7 bases map to TRBD1. Germline loops: CDR1 MNHEY, CDR2 SMNVEV (reference sequence). This CDR3 has 15 residues. The V and J ends lost 3 bases and 2 bases, in that order; junction bases with no gene match: 6. The CDR3 region has the DNA TGTGCCAGCAGTTTCCGACAGGGCCAGAACTATGGCTACACCTTC. Translation: CASSFRQGQNYGYTF.